The subject of this entry is one T cell receptor (beta chain). The antigen remains undetermined. From the RT-PCR reads, TCRdb called clonotypes with MiXCR, one entry per CDR3 protein. The repertoire holds approximately 310,000 distinct CDR3 sequences, around a fifth seen once, with 10% to 13% in the top ten. This sample is drawn from a study of response to subunit inactivated influenza vaccine. Study-wide results and caveats: Few additional T cells are recruited per seasonal influenza vaccination, authors suggested.

Sequences were derived from PBMCs from blood, sampled approximately 20 months after vaccination. This receptor was obtained from a man in his fifties or sixties who received an inactivated influenza vaccine.

The CDR3 sequence is CASSPLYGTSEINEQFF. The CDR3 nucleotides read TGTGCCAGCAGCCCTTTATACGGGACTAGCGAGATCAATGAGCAGTTCTTC. This chain connects TRBV7-2 to TRBJ2-1, with 10 bases matching TRBD2. Looked up from germline, CDR1 is SGHTA and CDR2 is FQGNSA. CDR3 length: 17 amino acids. J was trimmed by 6 bases and V by 5 bases; bases with no gene match: 13.